This T cell receptor (beta chain) was profiled in a study of cytomegalovirus exposure and HLA in healthy donors. Study-level points and caveats: Cytomegalovirus-associated status was assigned to more than 150 TCR beta chains. Previous analysis showed most TCR beta V segments were productive about 87% or about 30% of the time. Later work found most CMV-associated TCR beta chains apparently HLA-restricted.

Trimming took 1 base from V and 0 from J; bases not matched to a gene: 0. The germline CDR1 and CDR2 sequences are LGHNA and YNFKEQ. The CDR3 loop spans 14 amino acids. With 60 Vbeta and 13 Jbeta primers, the PCR was carried out. Here immunoSEQ multiplex PCR was the method, and the copy in TCRdb shows in-frame clones only, minus some. The sample lists around 30,000 clones, approximately 87% occurring once. Unrecorded immune exposure was likely among donors, who were nominally healthy when sampled. This clone was picked up a small number of times. Its matching antigen is unknown. The material sequenced was PBMCs. V usage is TRBV4-2 and J usage is TRBJ2-7; 7 bases align to TRBD1. The clonotype originates from a boy between 10 and 17 years old in good health and CMV-seronegative. The CDR3 DNA reads TGTGCCAGCAGCCAAGGACAGGGCTCCTACGAGCAGTACTTC. Its protein is CASSQGQGSYEQYF.